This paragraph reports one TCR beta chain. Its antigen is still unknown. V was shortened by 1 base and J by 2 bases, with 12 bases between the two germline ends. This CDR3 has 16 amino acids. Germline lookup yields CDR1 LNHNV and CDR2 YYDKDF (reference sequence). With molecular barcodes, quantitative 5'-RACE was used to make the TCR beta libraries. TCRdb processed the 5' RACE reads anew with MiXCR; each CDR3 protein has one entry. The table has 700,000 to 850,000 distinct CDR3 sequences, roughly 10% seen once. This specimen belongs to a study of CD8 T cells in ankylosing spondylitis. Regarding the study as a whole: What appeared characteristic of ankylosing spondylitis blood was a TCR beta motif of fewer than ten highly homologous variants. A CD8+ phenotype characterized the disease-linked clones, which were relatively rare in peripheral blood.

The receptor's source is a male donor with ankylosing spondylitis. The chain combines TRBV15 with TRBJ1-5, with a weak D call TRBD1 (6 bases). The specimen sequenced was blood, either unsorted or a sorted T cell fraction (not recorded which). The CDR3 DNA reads TGTGCCACCAGCAGAGTGAAAAGACAGGGCAATCAGCCCCAGCATTTT. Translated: CATSRVKRQGNQPQHF.